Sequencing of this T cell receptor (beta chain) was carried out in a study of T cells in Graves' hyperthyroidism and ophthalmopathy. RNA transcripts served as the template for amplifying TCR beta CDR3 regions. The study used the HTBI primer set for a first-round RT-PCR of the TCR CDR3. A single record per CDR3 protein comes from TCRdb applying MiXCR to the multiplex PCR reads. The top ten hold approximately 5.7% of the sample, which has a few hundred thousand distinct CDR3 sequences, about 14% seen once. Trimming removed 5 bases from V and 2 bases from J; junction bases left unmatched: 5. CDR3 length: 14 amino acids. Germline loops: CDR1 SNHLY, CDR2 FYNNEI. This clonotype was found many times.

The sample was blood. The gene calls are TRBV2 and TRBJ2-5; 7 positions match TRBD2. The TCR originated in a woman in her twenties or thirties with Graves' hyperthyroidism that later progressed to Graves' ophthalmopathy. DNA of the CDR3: TGTGCCAGCAGTAGAGCTAGCGGACAAGAGACCCAGTACTTC. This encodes CASSRASGQETQYF.